The clone carrying this TCR beta chain was seen only a few times. Antigen: not known. Arm-PCR of CDR3 regions with iRepertoire HTBI primers generated TCR beta libraries. TCRdb re-derived calls from the multiplex PCR reads in MiXCR, one entry per CDR3 protein. The sample holds some 220,000 distinct CDR3 sequences, roughly 19% seen once. The data were obtained in a study of regulatory T cells in long-lasting Graves disease. Indicated time point: newly diagnosed GD, antithyroid drugs for less than 3 months. PBMCs were the source of the RNA used for TCR sequencing. The CDR3 contains 15 residues. The V and J ends lost 5 bases and 5 bases respectively, with 15 bases between them. Per germline, CDR1 SGHVS and CDR2 FQNEAQ. General study results and limits: Persistent Graves' patients possessed reduced TCR diversity relative to recently diagnosed ones.

The same specimen was also included in a second study, on T cells in Graves' hyperthyroidism and ophthalmopathy. That report notes: A patient was excluded if there was uncontrolled infection, other autoimmune disease, pregnancy or lactation.

The V call is TRBV7-8, the J call TRBJ1-4, with D maybe TRBD1 (6 bases). This specimen was peripheral blood mononuclear cells (PBMCs), taken at new diagnosis, from a patient treated with antithyroid drugs. The receptor was isolated from a woman younger than 45 with Graves disease. In DNA form, the CDR3 reads TGTGCCAGCAGCCCTCCGGGGGGGCCGAATGAAAAACTGTTTTTT. It specifies CASSPPGGPNEKLFF.